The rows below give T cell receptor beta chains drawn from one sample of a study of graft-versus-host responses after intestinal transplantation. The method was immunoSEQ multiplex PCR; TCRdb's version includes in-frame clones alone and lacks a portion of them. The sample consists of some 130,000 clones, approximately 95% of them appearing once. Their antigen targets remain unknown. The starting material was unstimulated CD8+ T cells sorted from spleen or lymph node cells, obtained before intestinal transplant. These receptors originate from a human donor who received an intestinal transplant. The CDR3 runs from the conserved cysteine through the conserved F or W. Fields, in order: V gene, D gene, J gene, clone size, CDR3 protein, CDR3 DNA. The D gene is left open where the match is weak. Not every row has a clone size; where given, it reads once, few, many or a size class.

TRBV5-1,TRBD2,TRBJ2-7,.,CASSRPIGGVSYEQYF,TGCGCCAGCAGCCGCCCGATCGGGGGGGTATCCTACGAGCAGTACTTC
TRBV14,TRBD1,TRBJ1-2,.,CASSQAGGLYGYTF,TGTGCCAGCAGCCAAGCAGGGGGCCTTTATGGCTACACCTTC
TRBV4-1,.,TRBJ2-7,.,CASSQEIEYSEQYF,TGCGCCAGCAGCCAAGAAATAGAGTACAGCGAGCAGTACTTC
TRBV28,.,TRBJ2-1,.,CASSLSGHYNEQFF,TGTGCCAGCAGTTTATCGGGACACTACAATGAGCAGTTCTTC
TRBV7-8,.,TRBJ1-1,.,CASSLFRGSGDTEAFF,TGTGCCAGCAGCCTCTTCCGGGGCAGTGGGGACACTGAAGCTTTCTTT
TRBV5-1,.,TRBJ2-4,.,CASSWGAGLYSWNIQYF,TGCGCCAGCAGCTGGGGGGCGGGTTTGTACAGCTGGAACATTCAGTACTTC
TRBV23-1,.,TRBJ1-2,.,CASSQSWQGAGINYGYTF,TGCGCCAGCAGTCAATCCTGGCAAGGGGCTGGAATTAACTATGGCTACACCTTC
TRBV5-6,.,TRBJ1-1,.,CASNVQGSTEAFF,TGTGCCAGCAACGTGCAGGGGAGCACTGAAGCTTTCTTT
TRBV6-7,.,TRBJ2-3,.,CASSYTPGSCPDTQYF,TGTGCCAGCAGTTACACACCGGGATCATGCCCTGATACGCAGTATTTT
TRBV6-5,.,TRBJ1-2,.,CASSYSAGYGYTF,TGTGCCAGCAGTTACTCGGCAGGGTACGGCTACACCTTC
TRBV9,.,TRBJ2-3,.,CASSVSQSSAITDTQYF,TGTGCCAGCAGCGTATCTCAGTCTAGCGCCATAACAGATACGCAGTATTTT
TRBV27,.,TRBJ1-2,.,CASRRGRVDYGYTF,TGTGCCAGCAGGAGAGGAAGGGTAGATTATGGCTACACCTTC
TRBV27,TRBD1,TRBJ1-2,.,CASRVGGGNYGYTF,TGTGCCAGCCGAGTAGGGGGCGGGAACTATGGCTACACCTTC
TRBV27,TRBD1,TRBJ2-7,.,CASSWKGRDRDDEQYF,TGTGCCAGCAGCTGGAAAGGGCGGGACAGGGACGACGAGCAGTACTTC
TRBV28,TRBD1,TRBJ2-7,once,CASSQGTGDEQYF,TGTGCCAGCAGCCAAGGGACAGGGGACGAGCAGTACTTC
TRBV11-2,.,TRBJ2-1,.,CASSQRPGWNEQFF,TGTGCCAGCAGCCAACGCCCAGGGTGGAATGAGCAGTTCTTC
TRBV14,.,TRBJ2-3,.,CASSRIEGGTTDTQYF,TGTGCCAGCAGCCGAATAGAAGGGGGAACCACAGATACGCAGTATTTT
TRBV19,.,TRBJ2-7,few,CASSRTDTYEQYF,TGTGCCAGTAGTAGGACAGACACCTACGAGCAGTACTTC
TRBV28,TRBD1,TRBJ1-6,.,CASSFYPRQGLESPLHF,TGTGCCAGCAGTTTTTACCCCAGACAGGGATTGGAGTCACCCCTCCACTTT
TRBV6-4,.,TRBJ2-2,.,CASSDRGSGELFF,TGTGCCAGCAGTGACAGGGGCTCCGGGGAGCTGTTTTTT
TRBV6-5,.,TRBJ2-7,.,CASSYGQGLYEQYF,TGTGCCAGCAGTTACGGGCAGGGTCTCTACGAGCAGTACTTC
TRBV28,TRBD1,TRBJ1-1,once,CATGQGPIMNTEAFF,TGTGCCACCGGACAGGGCCCCATCATGAACACTGAAGCTTTCTTT
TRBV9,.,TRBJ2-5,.,CASSVGLSEQETQYF,TGTGCCAGCAGCGTAGGGCTATCGGAACAAGAGACCCAGTACTTC
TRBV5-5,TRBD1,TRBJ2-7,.,CASSPGQGEYEQYF,TGTGCCAGCAGCCCGGGACAGGGGGAATACGAGCAGTACTTC
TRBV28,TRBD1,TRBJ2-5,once,CASSPGQGGETQYF,TGTGCCAGCAGTCCCGGACAGGGTGGGGAGACCCAGTACTTC
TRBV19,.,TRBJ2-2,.,CAAATGASYTGELFF,TGTGCCGCCGCCACGGGCGCATCTTACACCGGGGAGCTGTTTTTT
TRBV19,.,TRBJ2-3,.,CATIGDTQYF,TGTGCCACCATCGGAGATACGCAGTATTTT
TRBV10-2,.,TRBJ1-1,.,CASSEKGENTEAFF,TGCGCCAGCAGTGAGAAGGGGGAGAACACTGAAGCTTTCTTT
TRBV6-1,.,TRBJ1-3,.,CASRGIILPENTIYF,TGTGCCAGCAGGGGGATCATCCTCCCGGAAAACACCATATATTTT
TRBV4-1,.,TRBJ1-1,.,CASVSAGVTEAFF,TGCGCCAGCGTCAGCGCCGGGGTCACTGAAGCTTTCTTT
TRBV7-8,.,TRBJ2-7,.,CASSPQRRTYEQYF,TGTGCCAGCTCTCCACAGCGGAGGACATACGAGCAGTACTTC
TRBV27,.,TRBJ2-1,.,CASSLSDNEQFF,TGTGCCAGCAGTTTATCCGACAATGAGCAGTTCTTC
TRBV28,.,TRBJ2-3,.,CASSFWGLTDTQYF,TGTGCCAGCAGTTTTTGGGGCCTGACAGATACGCAGTATTTT
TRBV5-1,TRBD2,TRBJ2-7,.,CASSLEGTSGMGIYEQYF,TGCGCCAGCAGCTTGGAAGGGACTAGCGGGATGGGTATCTACGAGCAGTACTTC
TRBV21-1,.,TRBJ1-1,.,CASRSGPAGWSTEAFF,TGTGCCAGCAGATCGGGACCGGCCGGATGGAGCACTGAAGCTTTCTTT
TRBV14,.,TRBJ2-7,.,CASRQDSYEQYF,TGTGCCAGCAGACAAGACAGCTACGAGCAGTACTTC
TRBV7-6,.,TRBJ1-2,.,CASSLGSANYGYTF,TGTGCCAGCAGCTTAGGGTCAGCTAACTATGGCTACACCTTC
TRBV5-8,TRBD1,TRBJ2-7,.,CASSLGGQGYEQYF,TGTGCCAGCAGCCTAGGGGGCCAGGGCTACGAGCAGTACTTC
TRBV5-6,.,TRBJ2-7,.,CASSLAGTFYEQYF,TGTGCCAGCAGCTTGGCCGGGACTTTCTACGAGCAGTACTTC
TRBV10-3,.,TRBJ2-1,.,CAISEYTRRRDEQFF,TGTGCCATCAGTGAGTATACTAGGCGTCGCGATGAGCAGTTCTTC
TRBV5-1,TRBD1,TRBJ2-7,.,CASSLAQGAVYEQYF,TGCGCCAGCAGCTTGGCACAGGGGGCGGTCTACGAGCAGTACTTC
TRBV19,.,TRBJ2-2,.,CASSIVRDLNGELFF,TGTGCCAGTAGTATAGTTCGCGACTTAAACGGGGAGCTGTTTTTT
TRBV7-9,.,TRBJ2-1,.,CASSLLVSGVFIGEQFF,TGTGCCAGCAGCTTACTCGTCAGCGGTGTCTTCATTGGTGAGCAGTTCTTC
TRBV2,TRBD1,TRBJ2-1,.,CARGDRVYNEQFF,TGTGCCAGGGGGGACAGGGTGTACAATGAGCAGTTCTTC
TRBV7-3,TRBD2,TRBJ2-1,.,CASSLISGSSYNEQFF,TGTGCCAGCAGCTTAATTAGCGGGAGCTCCTACAATGAGCAGTTCTTC
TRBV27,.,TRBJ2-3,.,CASSYGRSPTDTQYF,TGTGCCAGCAGTTACGGACGGAGCCCCACAGATACGCAGTATTTT
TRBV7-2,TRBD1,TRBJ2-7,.,CASSFWDSEIYEQYF,TGTGCCAGCAGCTTTTGGGACAGCGAGATCTACGAGCAGTACTTC
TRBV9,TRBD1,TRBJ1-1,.,CASSASPSAGQGFRSTEAFF,TGTGCCAGCAGCGCCTCACCCTCGGCGGGACAGGGGTTTAGGAGCACTGAAGCTTTCTTT
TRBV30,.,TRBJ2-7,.,CAWGSRGGRYEQYF,TGTGCCTGGGGTTCAAGGGGGGGCCGGTACGAGCAGTACTTC
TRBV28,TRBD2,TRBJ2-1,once,CASSNILAGGNNEQFF,TGTGCCAGCAGCAACATTCTAGCGGGAGGCAACAATGAGCAGTTCTTC
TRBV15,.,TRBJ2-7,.,CATSRDRGYSYEQYF,TGTGCCACCAGCAGAGATAGGGGCTATTCCTACGAGCAGTACTTC
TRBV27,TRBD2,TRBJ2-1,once,CASSSRPFGLTSGRENEQFF,TGTGCCAGCAGTTCTCGTCCCTTTGGGCTCACTAGCGGGAGAGAGAATGAGCAGTTCTTC
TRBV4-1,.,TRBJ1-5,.,CASSQGGERNQPQHF,TGCGCCAGCAGCCAGGGGGGGGAACGCAATCAGCCCCAGCATTTT